This T cell receptor beta chain emerged from a study of early T cells in non-severe SARS-CoV-2 infection. On the study more broadly: Unsorted whole blood bulk RNA was sequenced, with unpaired chains.

This clonotype showed up just a few times. Its antigen is unidentified. Study results and caveats: VDJdb matching favored anti-spike CD8 responses, missing private and CD4 specificities.

Unique molecular identifiers tagged individual cDNA molecules. TCRdb re-called the 5' RACE reads through MiXCR, storing one row per CDR3 protein. This sample has about 29,000 distinct CDR3 sequences, with around 4.5% found just once. The receptor was derived from an adult who was a healthcare worker with PCR-confirmed SARS-CoV-2 infection or an uninfected control (not recorded which). Sequenced material: whole blood.

Here the CDR3 DNA reads TGTGCCAGCAGCCGGGACAGATACTATGGCTACACCTTC. Encoded protein: CASSRDRYYGYTF. The rearrangement links TRBV7-8 to TRBJ1-2; 7 bases map to TRBD1. With 5 bases clipped from V and 3 bases from J, the junction kept 3 bases outside the gene matches. The CDR3 is 13 residues long. CDR1 is SGHVS, CDR2 FQNEAQ, per germline.